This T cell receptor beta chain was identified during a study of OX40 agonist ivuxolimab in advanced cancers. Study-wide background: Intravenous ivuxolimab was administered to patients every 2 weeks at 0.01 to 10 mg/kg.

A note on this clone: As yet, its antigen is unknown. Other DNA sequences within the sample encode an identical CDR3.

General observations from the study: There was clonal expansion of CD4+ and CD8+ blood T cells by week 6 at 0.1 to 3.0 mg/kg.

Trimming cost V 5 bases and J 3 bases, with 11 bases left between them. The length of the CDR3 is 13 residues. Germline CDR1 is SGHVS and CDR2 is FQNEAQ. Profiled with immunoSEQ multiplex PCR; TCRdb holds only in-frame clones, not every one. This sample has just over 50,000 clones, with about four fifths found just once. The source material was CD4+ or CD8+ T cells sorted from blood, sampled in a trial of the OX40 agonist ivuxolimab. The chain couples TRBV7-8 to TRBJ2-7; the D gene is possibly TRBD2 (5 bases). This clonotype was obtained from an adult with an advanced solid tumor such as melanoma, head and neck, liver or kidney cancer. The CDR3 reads CASSPRGSYEQYF. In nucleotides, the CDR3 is TGTGCCAGCAGCCCCAGAGGGAGCTACGAGCAGTACTTC.